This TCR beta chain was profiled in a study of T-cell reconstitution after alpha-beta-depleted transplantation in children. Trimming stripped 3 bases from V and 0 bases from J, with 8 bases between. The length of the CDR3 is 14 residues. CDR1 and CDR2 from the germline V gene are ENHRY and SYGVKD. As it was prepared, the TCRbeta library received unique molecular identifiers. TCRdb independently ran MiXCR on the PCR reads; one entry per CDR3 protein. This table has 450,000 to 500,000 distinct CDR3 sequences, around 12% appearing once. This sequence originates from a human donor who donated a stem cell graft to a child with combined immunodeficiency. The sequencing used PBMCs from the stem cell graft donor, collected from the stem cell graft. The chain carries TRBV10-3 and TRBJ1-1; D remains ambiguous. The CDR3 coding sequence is TGTGCCATCAGTGAAAGGGTGGTGAACACTGAAGCTTTCTTT. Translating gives CAISERVVNTEAFF.